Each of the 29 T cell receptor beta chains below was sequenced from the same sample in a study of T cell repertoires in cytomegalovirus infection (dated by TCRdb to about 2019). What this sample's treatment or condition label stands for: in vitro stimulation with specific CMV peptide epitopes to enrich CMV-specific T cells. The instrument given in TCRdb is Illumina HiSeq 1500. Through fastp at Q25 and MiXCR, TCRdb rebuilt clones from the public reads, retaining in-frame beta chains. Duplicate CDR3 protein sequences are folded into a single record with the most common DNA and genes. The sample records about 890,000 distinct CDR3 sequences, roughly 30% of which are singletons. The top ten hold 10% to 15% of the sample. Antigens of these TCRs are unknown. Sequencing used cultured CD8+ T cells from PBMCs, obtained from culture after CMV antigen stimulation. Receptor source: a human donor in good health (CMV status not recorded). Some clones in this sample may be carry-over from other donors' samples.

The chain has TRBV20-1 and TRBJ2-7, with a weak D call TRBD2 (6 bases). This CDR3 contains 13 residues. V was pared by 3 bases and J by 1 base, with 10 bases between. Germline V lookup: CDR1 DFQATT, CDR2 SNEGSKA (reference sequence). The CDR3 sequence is CSASGAGSYEQYF. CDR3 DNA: TGCAGTGCTAGTGGGGCGGGATCCTACGAGCAGTACTTC.

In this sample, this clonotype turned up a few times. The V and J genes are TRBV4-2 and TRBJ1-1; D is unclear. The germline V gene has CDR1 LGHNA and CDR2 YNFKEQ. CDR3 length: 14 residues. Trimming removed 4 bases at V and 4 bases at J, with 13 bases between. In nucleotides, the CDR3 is TGTGCCAGCAGCCCCAAGCGTGGAGGCACTGAAGCTTTCTTT. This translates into CASSPKRGGTEAFF.

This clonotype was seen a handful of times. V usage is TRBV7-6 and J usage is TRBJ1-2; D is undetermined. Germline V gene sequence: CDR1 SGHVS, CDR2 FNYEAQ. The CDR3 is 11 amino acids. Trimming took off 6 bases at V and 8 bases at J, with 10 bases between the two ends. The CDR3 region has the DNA TGTGCCAGCAGGTCCCCGGGGGGCTACACCTTC. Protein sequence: CASRSPGGYTF.

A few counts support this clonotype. The CDR3 coding sequence is TGTGCCAGCAGCAGCAACGAGCAGTACTTC. This translates into CASSSNEQYF. The chain employs TRBV7-9 and TRBJ2-7; D remains unclear. CDR1 and CDR2 (germline): SEHNR, FQNEAQ (reference sequence). The germline V and J ends were trimmed by 5 bases and 5 bases, with 4 bases remaining between them. The CDR3 is 10 residues long.

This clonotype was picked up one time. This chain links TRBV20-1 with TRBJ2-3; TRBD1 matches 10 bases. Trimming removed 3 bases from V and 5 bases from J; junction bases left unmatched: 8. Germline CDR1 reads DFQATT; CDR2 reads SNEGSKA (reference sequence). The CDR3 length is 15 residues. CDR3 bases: TGCAGTGCTAGGAAGGGACAGGGGTTTGGAGATACGCAGTATTTT. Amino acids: CSARKGQGFGDTQYF.

CDR3 loop: CASSYSTGSDEQFF. The CDR3 nucleotides read TGTGCCAGCAGTTACTCAACAGGGTCCGATGAGCAGTTCTTC. The rearrangement uses TRBV6-2 or TRBV6-3 and TRBJ2-1, with D tentatively TRBD1 (6 bases). This CDR3 is built from 14 residues. The germline V gene has CDR1 MNHEY and CDR2 SVGEGT. Trimming removed 0 bases at V and 8 bases at J, with 11 bases between.

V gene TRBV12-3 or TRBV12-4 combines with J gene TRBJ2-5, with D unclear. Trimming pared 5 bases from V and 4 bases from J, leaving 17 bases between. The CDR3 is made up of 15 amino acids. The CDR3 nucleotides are TGTGCCAGCAGTGAGACGGTGGGCTTCGCAGAGACCCAGTACTTC. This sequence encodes CASSETVGFAETQYF.

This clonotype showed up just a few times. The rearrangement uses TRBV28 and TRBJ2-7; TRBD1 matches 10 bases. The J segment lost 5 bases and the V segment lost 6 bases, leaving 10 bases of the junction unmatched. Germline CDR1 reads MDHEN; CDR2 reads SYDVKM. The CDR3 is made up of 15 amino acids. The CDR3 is CASSRGQGGRNEQYV. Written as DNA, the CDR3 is TGTGCCAGCAGCCGAGGACAGGGGGGACGGAACGAGCAGTACGTC.

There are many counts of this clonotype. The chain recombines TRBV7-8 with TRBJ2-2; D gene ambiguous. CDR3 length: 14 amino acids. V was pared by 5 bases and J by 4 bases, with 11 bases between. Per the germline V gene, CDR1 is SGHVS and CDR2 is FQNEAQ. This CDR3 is CASSPGRSTGELFF. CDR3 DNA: TGTGCCAGCAGCCCCGGACGGTCCACCGGGGAGCTGTTTTTT. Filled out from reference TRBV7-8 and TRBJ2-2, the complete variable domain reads GAGVSQSPRYKVAKRGQDVALRCDPISGHVSLFWYQQALGQGPEFLTYFQNEAQLDKSGLPSDRFFAERPEGSVSTLKIQRTQQEDSAVYLCASSPGRSTGELFFGEGSRLTVL.

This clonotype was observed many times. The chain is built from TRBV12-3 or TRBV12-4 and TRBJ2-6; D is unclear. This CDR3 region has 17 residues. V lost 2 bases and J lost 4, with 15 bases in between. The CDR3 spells CASSLQRYGEGANVLTF. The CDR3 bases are TGTGCCAGCAGTTTACAACGATATGGGGAAGGGGCCAACGTCCTGACTTTC.

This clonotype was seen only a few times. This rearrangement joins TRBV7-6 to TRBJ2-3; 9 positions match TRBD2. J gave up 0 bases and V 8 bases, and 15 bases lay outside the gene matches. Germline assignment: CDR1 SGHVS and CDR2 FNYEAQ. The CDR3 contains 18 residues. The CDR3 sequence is CASCPGLARNFSTDTQYF. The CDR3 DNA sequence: TGTGCCAGCTGTCCGGGACTAGCCCGTAACTTTAGCACAGATACGCAGTATTTT.

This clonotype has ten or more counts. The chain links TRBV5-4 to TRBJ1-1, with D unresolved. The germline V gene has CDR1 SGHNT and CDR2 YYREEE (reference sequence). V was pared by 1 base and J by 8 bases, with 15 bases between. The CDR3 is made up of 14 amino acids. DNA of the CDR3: TGTGCCAGCAGCTTGTACCCCTCTAGAGAAGAAGCTTTCTTT. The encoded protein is CASSLYPSREEAFF.

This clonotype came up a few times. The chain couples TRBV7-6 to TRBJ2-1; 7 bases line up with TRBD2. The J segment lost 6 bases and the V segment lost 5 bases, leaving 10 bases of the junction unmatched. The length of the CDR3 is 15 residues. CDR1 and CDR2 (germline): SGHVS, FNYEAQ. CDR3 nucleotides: TGTGCCAGCAGCCTGGGGGGGTCAGTGCTCAATGAGCAGTTCTTC. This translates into CASSLGGSVLNEQFF.

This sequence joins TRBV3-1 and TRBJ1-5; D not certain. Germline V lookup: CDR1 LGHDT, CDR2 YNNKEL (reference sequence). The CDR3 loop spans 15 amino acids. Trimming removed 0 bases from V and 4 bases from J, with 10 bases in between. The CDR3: CASSQDVGMNQPQHF. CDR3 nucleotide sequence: TGTGCCAGCAGCCAAGACGTAGGGATGAATCAGCCCCAGCATTTT.

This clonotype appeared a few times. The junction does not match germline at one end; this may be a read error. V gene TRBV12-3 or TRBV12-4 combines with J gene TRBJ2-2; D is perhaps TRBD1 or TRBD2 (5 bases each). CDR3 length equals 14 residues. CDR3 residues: CASHSTVNTGDLFF. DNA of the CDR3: TGTGCCAGCCACTCGACAGTGAACACCGGGGATCTGTTTTTT.

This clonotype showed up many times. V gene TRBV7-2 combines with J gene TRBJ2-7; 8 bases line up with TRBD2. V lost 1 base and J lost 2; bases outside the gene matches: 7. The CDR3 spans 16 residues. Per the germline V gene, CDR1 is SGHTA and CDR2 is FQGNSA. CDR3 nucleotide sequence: TGTGCCAGCAGCTTAGGATCTGCGGGGGGCACCTACGAGCAGTACTTC. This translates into CASSLGSAGGTYEQYF.

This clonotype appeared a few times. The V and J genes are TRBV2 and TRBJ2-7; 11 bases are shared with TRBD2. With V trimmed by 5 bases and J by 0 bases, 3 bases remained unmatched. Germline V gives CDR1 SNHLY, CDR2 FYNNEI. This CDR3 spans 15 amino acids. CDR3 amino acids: CASSSTSGASYEQYV. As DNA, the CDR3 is TGTGCCAGCAGTTCGACTAGCGGGGCCTCCTACGAGCAGTACGTC.

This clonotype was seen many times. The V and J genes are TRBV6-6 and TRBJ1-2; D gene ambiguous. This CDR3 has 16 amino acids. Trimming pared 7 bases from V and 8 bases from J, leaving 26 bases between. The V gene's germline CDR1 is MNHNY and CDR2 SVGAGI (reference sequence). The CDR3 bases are TGTGCCAGCACCAACTTAAGGAAGGGTATAGGACTAGGCTACACCTTC. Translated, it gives CASTNLRKGIGLGYTF.

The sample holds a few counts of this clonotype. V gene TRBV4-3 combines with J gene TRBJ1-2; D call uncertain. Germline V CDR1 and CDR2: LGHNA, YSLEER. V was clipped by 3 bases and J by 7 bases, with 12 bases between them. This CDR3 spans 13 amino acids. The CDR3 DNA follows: TGCGCCAGCAGCCAGGCGGGGTACAGTGGCTACACCTTC. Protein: CASSQAGYSGYTF.

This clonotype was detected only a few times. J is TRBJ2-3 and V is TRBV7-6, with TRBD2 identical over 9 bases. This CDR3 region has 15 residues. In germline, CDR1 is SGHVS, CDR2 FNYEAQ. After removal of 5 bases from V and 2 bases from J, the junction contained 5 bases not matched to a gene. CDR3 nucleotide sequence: TGTGCCAGCAGCCACAGCGGGGGGAACACAGATACGCAGTATTTT. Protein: CASSHSGGNTDTQYF.

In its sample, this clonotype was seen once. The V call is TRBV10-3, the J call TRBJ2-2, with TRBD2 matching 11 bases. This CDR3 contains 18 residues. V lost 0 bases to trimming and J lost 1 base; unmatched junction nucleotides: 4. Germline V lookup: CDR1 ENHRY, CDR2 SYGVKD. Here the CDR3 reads CAISESPSGGKNTGELFF. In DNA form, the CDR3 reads TGTGCCATCAGTGAGTCTCCTAGCGGGGGGAAGAACACCGGGGAGCTGTTTTTT.

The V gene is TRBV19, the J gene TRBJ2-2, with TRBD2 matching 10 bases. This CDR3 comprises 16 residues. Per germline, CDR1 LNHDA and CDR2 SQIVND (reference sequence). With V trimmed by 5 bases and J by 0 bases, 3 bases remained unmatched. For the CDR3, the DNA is TGTGCCAGTAGTTTACTAGCGGGGCCGAACACCGGGGAGCTGTTTTTT. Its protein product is CASSLLAGPNTGELFF.

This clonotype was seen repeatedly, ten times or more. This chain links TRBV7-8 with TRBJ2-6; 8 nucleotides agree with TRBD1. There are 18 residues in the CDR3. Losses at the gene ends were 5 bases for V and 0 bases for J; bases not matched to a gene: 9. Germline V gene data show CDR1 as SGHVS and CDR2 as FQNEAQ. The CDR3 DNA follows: TGTGCCAGCAGCGATCCGGGACAGGTTTTCTCTGGGGCCAACGTCCTGACTTTC. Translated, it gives CASSDPGQVFSGANVLTF.

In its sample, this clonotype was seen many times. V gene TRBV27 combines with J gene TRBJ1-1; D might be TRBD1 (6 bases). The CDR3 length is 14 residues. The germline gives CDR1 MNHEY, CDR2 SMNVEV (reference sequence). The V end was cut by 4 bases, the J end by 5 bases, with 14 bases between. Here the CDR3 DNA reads TGTGCCAGCAGTTCAAACAGGGATTGGACTGAAGCTTTCTTT. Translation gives CASSSNRDWTEAFF.

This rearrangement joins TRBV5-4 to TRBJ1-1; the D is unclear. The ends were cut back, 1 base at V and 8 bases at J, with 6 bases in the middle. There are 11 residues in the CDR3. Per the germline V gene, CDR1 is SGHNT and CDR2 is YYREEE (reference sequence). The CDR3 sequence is CASSLKDEAFF. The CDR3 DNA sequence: TGTGCCAGCAGCTTGAAGGACGAAGCTTTCTTT.

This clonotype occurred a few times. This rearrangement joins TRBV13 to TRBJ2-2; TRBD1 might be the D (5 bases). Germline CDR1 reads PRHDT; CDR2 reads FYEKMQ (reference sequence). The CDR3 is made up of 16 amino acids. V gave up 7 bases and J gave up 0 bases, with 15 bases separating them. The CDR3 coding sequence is TGTGCCAGCATCGATAGGGGCGGTCCGAACACCGGGGAGCTGTTTTTT. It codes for CASIDRGGPNTGELFF. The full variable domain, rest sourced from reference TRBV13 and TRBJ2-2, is AAGVIQSPRHLIKEKRETATLKCYPIPRHDTVYWYQQGPGQDPQFLISFYEKMQSDKGSIPDRFSAQQFSDYHSELNMSSLELGDSALYFCASIDRGGPNTGELFFGEGSRLTVL.

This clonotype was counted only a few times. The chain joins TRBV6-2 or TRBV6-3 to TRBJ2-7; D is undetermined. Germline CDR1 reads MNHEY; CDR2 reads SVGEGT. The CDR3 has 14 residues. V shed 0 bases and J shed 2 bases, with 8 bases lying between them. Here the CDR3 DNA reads TGTGCCAGCAGTTACTCCGGCAGAACCTACGAGCAGTACGTC. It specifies CASSYSGRTYEQYV.

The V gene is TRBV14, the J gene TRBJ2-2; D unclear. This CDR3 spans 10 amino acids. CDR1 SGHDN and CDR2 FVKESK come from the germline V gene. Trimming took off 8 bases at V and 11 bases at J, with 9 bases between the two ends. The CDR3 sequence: CASPGRELFF. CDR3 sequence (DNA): TGTGCCAGCCCCGGACGAGAGCTGTTTTTT.

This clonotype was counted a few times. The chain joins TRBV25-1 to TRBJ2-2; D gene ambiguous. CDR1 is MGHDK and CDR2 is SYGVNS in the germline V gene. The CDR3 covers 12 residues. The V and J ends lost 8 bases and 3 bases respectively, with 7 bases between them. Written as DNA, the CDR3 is TGTGCCAGCTTACTCCACACCGGGGAGCTGTTTTTT. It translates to CASLLHTGELFF. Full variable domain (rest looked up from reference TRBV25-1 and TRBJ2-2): EADIYQTPRYLVIGTGKKITLECSQTMGHDKMYWYQQDPGMELHLIHYSYGVNSTEKGDLSSESTVSRIRTEHFPLTLESARPSHTSQYLCASLLHTGELFFGEGSRLTVL.